This T cell receptor (beta chain) was captured by sequencing in a study of T cell changes during pregnancy in multiple sclerosis. Assay: immunoSEQ multiplex PCR; the TCRdb copy retains only in-frame clones and omits some. The sample yields 55,000 to 65,000 clones, about 90% seen once. Germline V lookup: CDR1 MNHNS, CDR2 SASEGT. The V gene lost 1 base and the J gene lost 3 bases, with 15 bases spanning the gap. CDR3 length: 16 residues. The specimen comprised peripheral blood, sampled in the first trimester of pregnancy. This TCR was recovered from a female donor in good health, enrolled as a control in a pregnancy study. This chain links TRBV6-1 with TRBJ1-2, with TRBD1 as a possible D gene (5 bases). CDR3 sequence reads: CASSEDWGQLYYGYTF. CDR3 coding DNA: TGTGCCAGCAGTGAAGATTGGGGCCAGCTCTACTATGGCTACACCTTC.